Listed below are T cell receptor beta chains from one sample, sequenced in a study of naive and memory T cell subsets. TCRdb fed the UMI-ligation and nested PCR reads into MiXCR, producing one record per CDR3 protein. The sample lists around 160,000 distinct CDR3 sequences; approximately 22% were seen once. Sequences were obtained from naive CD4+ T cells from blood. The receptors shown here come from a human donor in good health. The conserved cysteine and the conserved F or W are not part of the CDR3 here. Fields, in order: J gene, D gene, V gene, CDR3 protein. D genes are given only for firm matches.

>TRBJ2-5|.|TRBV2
ASSVRGRGETQY
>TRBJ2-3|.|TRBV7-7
ASSPGASTDTQY
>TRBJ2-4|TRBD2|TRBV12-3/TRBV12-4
ASSSMGGRAKNIQY
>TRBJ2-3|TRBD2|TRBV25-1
ASSGRLAGVTDTQY
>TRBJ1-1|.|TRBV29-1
SVALQLNTEAF
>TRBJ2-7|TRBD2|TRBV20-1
SAGTSGNAFGEQY
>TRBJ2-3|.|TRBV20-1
SAFQGSTDTQY
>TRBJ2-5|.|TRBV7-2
ASSLSSGRETQY
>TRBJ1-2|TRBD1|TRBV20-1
SASRTGYGYT
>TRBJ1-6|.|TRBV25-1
ASSESLPLNSPLH
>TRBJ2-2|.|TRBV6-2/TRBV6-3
ASSYVGVPGELF
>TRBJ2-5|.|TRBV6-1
ASRTRRGETQY
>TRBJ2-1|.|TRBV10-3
AIGTENNEQF
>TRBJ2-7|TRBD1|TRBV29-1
SVETGIHSYEQY
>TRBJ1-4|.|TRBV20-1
SARGGGTNEKLF
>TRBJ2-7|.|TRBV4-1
ASSLLPGLSYEQY
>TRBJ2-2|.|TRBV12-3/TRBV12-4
ASSLGVVTGELF
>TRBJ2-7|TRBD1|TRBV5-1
ASSPDRGAHEQY
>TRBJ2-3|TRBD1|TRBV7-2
ASSSAGTANTDTQY
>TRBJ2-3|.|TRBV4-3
ASSQFPGSTDTQY
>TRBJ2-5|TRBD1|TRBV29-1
SVEAQGETQY
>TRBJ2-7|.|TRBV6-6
ASSQGRKSYEQY
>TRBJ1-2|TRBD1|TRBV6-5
ASRKTGVYGYT
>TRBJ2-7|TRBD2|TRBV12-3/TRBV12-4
ASSYELAGLYEQY
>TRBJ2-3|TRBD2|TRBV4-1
ASSQEGGKTDTQY
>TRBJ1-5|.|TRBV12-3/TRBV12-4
ASSLIPGVNQPQH
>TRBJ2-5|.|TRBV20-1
SARGSPEETQY
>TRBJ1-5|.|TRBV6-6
ASSYLGPGPQNNQPQH
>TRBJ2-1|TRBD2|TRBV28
ASSLVGGTGTSGRFEQF
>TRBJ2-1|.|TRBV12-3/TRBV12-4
ASTGGQGWNEQF
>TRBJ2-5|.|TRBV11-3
ASSLAGGLDETQY
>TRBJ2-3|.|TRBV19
AIGHNLGDTQY
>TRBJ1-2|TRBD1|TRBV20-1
SASDSATGNYGYT
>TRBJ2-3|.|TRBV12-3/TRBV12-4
ASSYEASGTDTQY
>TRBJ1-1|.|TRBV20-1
SARGVGTEAF
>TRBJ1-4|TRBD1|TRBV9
ASSVDRGHNEKLF
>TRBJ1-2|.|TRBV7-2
ASSLEPGSGGYT
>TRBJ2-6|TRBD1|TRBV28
ASGQGAPGANVLT
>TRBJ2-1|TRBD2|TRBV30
AWSGGSGSGSAYNEQF